The clone carrying this T cell receptor beta chain was seen a single time. Its specificity is unknown. With a much larger clone just one base away, this may be a read error. CDR3 regions were amplified by Arm-PCR using iRepertoire HTBI primers to build TCR beta libraries. One entry per CDR3 protein, called by TCRdb with MiXCR from the multiplex PCR reads. The data show about 620,000 distinct CDR3 sequences, 15% to 20% seen once. Germline V CDR1 and CDR2: MDHEN, SYDVKM. V was pared by 4 bases and J by 7 bases, with 10 bases of the junction left unmatched. This CDR3 comprises 14 residues. This sample's time point: newly diagnosed GD, antithyroid drugs for less than 3 months. Extracted PBMC RNA gave rise to the TCR library. These data come from a study of regulatory T cells in long-lasting Graves disease. Study observations and caveats: More public clonotypes were shared by persistent patients (approximately 3,000) than by new patients (roughly 910).

This same sample was also part of a study on T cells in Graves' hyperthyroidism and ophthalmopathy. From that report: If no ophthalmopathy progression occurred within 18 months, Graves' hyperthyroidism was stable.

This receptor was identified in a woman in her 30s with Graves disease. The V call is TRBV28, the J call TRBJ2-7; TRBD2 agrees at 7 bases. The sample was peripheral blood mononuclear cells (PBMCs), taken at new diagnosis, from a patient treated with antithyroid drugs. This CDR3 reads CASSWYGGNNEQYF. The CDR3 DNA sequence: TGTGCCAGCAGTTGGTACGGGGGGAACAATGAGCAGTACTTC.